What follows is one T cell receptor (beta chain) and its context. Its antigen remains unidentified. This record comes from a study of regulatory T cells in long-lasting Graves disease. At the level of the study: A definition of persistent Graves' disease required over 5 years of antithyroid drugs plus positive TSH receptor antibodies. Study-level findings and limits: Persistent cases favored TRBV28, TRBJ1-2 and TRBJ2-5. Persistent patients had more shared public clonotypes (under 3,000) than new patients (roughly 970).

Time point given: persistent/refractory GD, antithyroid drugs over 5 years with positive TRAb. After RNA was extracted from PBMCs, the TCR library was made from it. The CDR3 is made up of 17 amino acids. Germline V lookup: CDR1 MNHEY, CDR2 SVGAGI. Trimming removed 1 base at V and 1 base at J, with 16 bases between. CDR3 regions were amplified by Arm-PCR using iRepertoire HTBI primers to build TCR beta libraries. TCRdb independently ran MiXCR on the multiplex PCR reads; one entry per CDR3 protein. The sample contains roughly 430,000 distinct CDR3 sequences, around 20% of which appear only once. The rearrangement joins TRBV6-5 to TRBJ1-1; maybe TRBD1 (6 bases). The specimen comprised peripheral blood mononuclear cells (PBMCs), sampled when the disease was refractory, from a patient treated with antithyroid drugs. The sequence was obtained from a female donor with Graves disease. The CDR3 sequence is CASSYLAPRGANTEAFF. In nucleotides, the CDR3 is TGTGCCAGCAGTTACTTGGCGCCTCGGGGGGCGAACACTGAAGCTTTCTTT.